Listed here are 4 T cell receptor beta chains from one sample, sequenced in a study of T and B cells in COVID-19 patients. TRB was amplified from about 260-540 ng of blood genomic DNA. Multiplex PCR with BIOMED2 TRB-A/B primer pools amplified TRB rearrangements. TCRdb recomputed calls from the multiplex PCR reads with MiXCR, one row per CDR3 protein. The table lists 13,000 to 15,000 distinct CDR3 sequences, about 28% of them singletons. Source material: blood. Receptors originate from a human donor who had recovered from COVID-19.

In this sample, this clonotype is medium-sized (0.01 to 0.1%). The chain uses TRBV27 and TRBJ2-3; D is unresolved. The V end lost 10 bases, the J end lost 2 bases, and 7 bases lay between the germline ends. CDR1 and CDR2 (germline): MNHEY, SMNVEV (reference sequence). This CDR3 contains 11 residues. In nucleotides, the CDR3 is TGTGCCACGCGACTCACAGATACGCAGTATTTT. Amino acids: CATRLTDTQYF.

This rearrangement joins TRBV2 to TRBJ2-3; D gene unclear. V lost 3 bases and J 7 bases, leaving 14 bases between the germline ends. The germline gives CDR1 SNHLY, CDR2 FYNNEI. The CDR3 totals 14 residues. CDR3 sequence: CASSDEATRNTQYF. CDR3 coding DNA: TGTGCCAGCAGTGATGAGGCTACGAGAAATACGCAGTATTTT.

This clonotype was found a few times. The chain is built from TRBV30 and TRBJ2-2, with D perhaps given as TRBD1 or TRBD2 (5 bases each). The V end was cut by 8 bases, the J end by 5 bases, with 18 bases between. Germline V lookup: CDR1 GTSNPN, CDR2 SVGIG (reference sequence). This CDR3 region has 14 residues. The CDR3 coding sequence is TGTGCCAGCAGCTTGGCCGAGGGGACCGGGGAGCTGTTTTTT. Protein sequence: CASSLAEGTGELFF.

Remarks on this clonotype: One base away lies a much larger clone, so this may be a sequencing read error. The chain joins TRBV6-1 to TRBJ2-7, with D tentatively TRBD1 or TRBD2 (6 bases each). CDR1 is MNHNS, CDR2 SASEGT, per germline. V shed 3 bases and J shed 5 bases, with 14 bases lying between them. The CDR3 is 14 amino acids. The CDR3 bases are TGTGCCAGCAGTGACGAGGGGGGATCCCACGAGCAGTACTTC. It yields the protein CASSDEGGSHEQYF.